This T cell receptor (beta chain) is drawn from a study of cytomegalovirus exposure and HLA in healthy donors. Germline CDR1 and CDR2: SSHAT and FNYEAQ (reference sequence). This CDR3 region has 13 residues. V gave up 6 bases and J gave up 2 bases, with 7 bases separating them. Repertoires were generated with immunoSEQ multiplex PCR, while TCRdb's copy carries only in-frame clones and drops some. The table lists around 300,000 clones, around 90% of them singletons. General study findings and limits: Researchers catalogued some 160 TCR beta chains as cytomegalovirus-associated. Reports showed the classifier diagnosing cytomegalovirus status with high specificity and sensitivity. In vitro confirmation showed a few CMV-associated chains to be CMV antigen specific.

As to this clone: As yet, its antigen is unknown.

This clonotype was obtained from a young woman in good health and CMV-seropositive. Sample: PBMCs. J is TRBJ2-2 and V is TRBV7-7; the D gene is possibly TRBD2 (5 bases). In nucleotides, the CDR3 is TGTGCCAGCAGGACGGGAAACACCGGGGAGCTGTTTTTT. This sequence encodes CASRTGNTGELFF.